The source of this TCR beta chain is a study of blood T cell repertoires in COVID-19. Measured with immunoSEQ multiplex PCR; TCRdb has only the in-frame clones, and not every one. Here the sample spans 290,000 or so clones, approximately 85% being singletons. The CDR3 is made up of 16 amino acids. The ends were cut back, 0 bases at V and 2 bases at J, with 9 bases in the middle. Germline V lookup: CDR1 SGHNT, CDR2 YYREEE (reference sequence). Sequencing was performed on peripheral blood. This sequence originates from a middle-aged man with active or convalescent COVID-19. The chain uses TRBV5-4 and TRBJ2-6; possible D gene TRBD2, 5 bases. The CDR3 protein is CASSLGAGAGANVLTF. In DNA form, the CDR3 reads TGTGCCAGCAGCTTGGGCGCGGGTGCTGGGGCCAACGTCCTGACTTTC.